This T cell receptor (beta chain) was captured in a study of T-cell memory formation after mild COVID-19. Study-wide background: Across donors, TCR clusters were largely donor specific. General observations from the study: Among CD4+ contracting clones, most were CM and EM, and CD8+ ones EMRA. Cross-reactive memory seemingly joined, as some responding clones were found in pre-infection memory.

TCR alpha and TCR beta cDNA libraries with sample barcodes and UMIs came from 5'RACE using constant-segment primers. TCRdb fed the 5' RACE reads into MiXCR, producing one record per CDR3 protein. Among approximately 500,000 distinct CDR3 sequences, 20% to 25% were seen once, and the ten largest hold roughly an eighth. A note on this clonotype: Its antigen is currently unknown.

Germline trimming cut 4 bases from V and 5 bases from J; bases unmatched to any gene: 12. The V gene's germline CDR1 is SGHRS and CDR2 YFSETQ. CDR3 length equals 16 residues. Sequenced input: PBMCs or a T cell subset sorted from them (not recorded which). The chain recombines TRBV5-1 with TRBJ2-5; 9 bases align to TRBD1. The sequence derives from an adult woman who had mild COVID-19 (a few samples of this study predate the infection). Cell type and time point are not known. In DNA form, the CDR3 reads TGCGCCAGCAGCGGGGGGACAGGGACCTCCTTGGAGACCCAGTACTTC. Translating it yields CASSGGTGTSLETQYF.